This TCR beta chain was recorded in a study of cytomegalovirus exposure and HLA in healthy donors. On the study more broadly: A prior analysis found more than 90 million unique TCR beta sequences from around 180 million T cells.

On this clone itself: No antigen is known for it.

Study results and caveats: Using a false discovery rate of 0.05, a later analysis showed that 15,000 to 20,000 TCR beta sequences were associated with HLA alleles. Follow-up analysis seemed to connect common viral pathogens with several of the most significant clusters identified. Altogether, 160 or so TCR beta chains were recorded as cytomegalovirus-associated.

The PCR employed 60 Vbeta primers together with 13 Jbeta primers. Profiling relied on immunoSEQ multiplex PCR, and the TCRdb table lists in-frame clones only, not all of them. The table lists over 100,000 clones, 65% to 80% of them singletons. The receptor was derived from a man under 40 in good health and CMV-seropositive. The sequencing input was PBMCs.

The CDR3: CASRGGGGSYNEQFF. CDR3 DNA: TGTGCCAGCAGGGGCGGCGGGGGCTCCTACAATGAGCAGTTCTTC. V gene TRBV9 combines with J gene TRBJ2-1; 7 bases align to TRBD2. V lost 5 bases, J lost 0 bases, and 5 bases stayed unmatched. The CDR3 extends over 15 amino acids. Germline lookup yields CDR1 SGDLS and CDR2 YYNGEE.